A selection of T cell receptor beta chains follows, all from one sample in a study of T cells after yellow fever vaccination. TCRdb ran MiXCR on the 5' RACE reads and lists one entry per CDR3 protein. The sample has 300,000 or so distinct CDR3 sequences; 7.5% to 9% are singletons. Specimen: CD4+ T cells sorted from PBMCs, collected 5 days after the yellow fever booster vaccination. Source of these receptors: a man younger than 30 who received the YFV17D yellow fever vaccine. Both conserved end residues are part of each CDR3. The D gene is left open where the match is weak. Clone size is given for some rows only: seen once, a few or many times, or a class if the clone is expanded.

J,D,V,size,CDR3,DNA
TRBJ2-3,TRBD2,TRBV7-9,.,CASSSPEGGVNTDTQYF,TGTGCCAGCAGCTCCCCAGAGGGAGGGGTGAACACAGATACGCAGTATTTT
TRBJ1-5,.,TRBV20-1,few,CSATREDSNQPQHF,TGCAGTGCAACCAGGGAGGACAGCAATCAGCCCCAGCATTTT
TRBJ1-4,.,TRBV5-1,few,CASSLAGATNEKLFF,TGCGCCAGCAGCTTGGCAGGCGCAACTAATGAAAAACTGTTTTTT
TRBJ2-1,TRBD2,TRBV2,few,CASSESGGADNEQFF,TGTGCCAGCAGCGAGAGCGGGGGGGCCGACAATGAGCAGTTCTTC
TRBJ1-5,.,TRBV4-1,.,CASSQGWYNQPQHF,TGCGCCAGCAGCCAAGGATGGTACAATCAGCCCCAGCATTTT
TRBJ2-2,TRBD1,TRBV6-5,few,CASSELPGQGTGELFF,TGTGCCAGCAGTGAATTGCCGGGACAGGGAACCGGGGAGCTGTTTTTT
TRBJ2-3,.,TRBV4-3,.,CASSQRDSTDTQYF,TGCGCCAGCAGCCAAAGGGACAGCACAGATACGCAGTATTTT
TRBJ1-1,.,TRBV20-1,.,CSAQGEAFF,TGCAGTGCCCAGGGTGAAGCTTTCTTT
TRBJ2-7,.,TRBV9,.,CASSVPNSDEQYF,TGTGCCAGCAGCGTACCTAACTCAGACGAGCAGTACTTC
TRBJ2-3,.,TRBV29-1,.,CSEVRGHTTDTQYF,TGCAGCGAGGTAAGGGGACACACCACAGATACGCAGTATTTT
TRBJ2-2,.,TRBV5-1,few,CASKLDTAGGELFF,TGCGCCAGCAAACTGGACACAGCTGGCGGGGAGCTGTTTTTT
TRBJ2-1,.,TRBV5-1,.,CASSLGQRAHNEQFF,TGCGCCAGCAGCTTAGGACAGAGGGCCCACAATGAGCAGTTCTTC
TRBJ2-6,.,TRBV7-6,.,CASSRSDRSGANVLTF,TGTGCCAGCAGTCGGAGTGACAGGTCTGGGGCCAACGTCCTGACTTTC
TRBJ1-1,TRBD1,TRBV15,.,CATSRAFRDRRSTEAFF,TGTGCCACCAGCAGAGCTTTTAGGGACAGGAGGAGCACTGAAGCTTTCTTT
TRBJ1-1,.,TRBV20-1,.,CSARHQARGTEAFF,TGCAGTGCTAGACACCAAGCACGTGGCACTGAAGCTTTCTTT
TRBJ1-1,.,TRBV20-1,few,CSARVPGTRTEAFF,TGCAGTGCCAGAGTTCCCGGGACGCGCACTGAAGCTTTCTTT
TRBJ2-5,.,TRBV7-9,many,CASSPPGAWTQYF,TGTGCCAGCAGCCCCCCGGGGGCTTGGACCCAGTACTTC
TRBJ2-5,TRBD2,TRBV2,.,CASSGAGTKETQYF,TGTGCCAGCAGTGGAGCGGGGACTAAAGAGACCCAGTACTTC
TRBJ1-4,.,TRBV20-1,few,CSALVGGRGNEKLFF,TGCAGTGCCCTAGTGGGGGGTAGGGGAAATGAAAAACTGTTTTTT
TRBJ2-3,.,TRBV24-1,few,CATSVPSTDTQYF,TGTGCCACCAGTGTACCGTCCACAGATACGCAGTATTTT
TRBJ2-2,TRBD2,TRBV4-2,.,CASSQGTSGRTGELFF,TGTGCCAGCAGCCAAGGGACTAGCGGGAGGACCGGGGAGCTGTTTTTT
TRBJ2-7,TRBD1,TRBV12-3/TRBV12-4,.,CASSLPVLDRNNYEQYF,TGTGCCAGCAGTCTCCCCGTTCTGGACAGGAACAATTACGAGCAGTACTTC
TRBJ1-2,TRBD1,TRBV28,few,CASSLSTGANYGYTF,TGTGCCAGCAGTTTATCAACAGGGGCTAACTATGGCTACACCTTC
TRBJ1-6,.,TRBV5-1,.,CASSLDGRGGPPLHF,TGCGCCAGCAGCTTGGATGGGAGGGGTGGTCCACCCCTCCACTTT
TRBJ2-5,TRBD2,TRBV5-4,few,CASSSAGTSGQETQYF,TGTGCCAGCAGCTCGGCCGGGACTAGCGGACAAGAGACCCAGTACTTC
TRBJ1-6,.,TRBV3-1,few,CASSQGERGNSPLHF,TGTGCCAGCAGCCAAGGGGAACGGGGGAATTCACCCCTCCACTTT
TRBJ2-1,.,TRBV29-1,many,CSVEGAAYNEQFF,TGCAGCGTTGAGGGGGCTGCCTACAATGAGCAGTTCTTC
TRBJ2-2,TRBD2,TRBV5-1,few,CASSSRLAGEAGELFF,TGCGCCAGCAGCTCCCGACTAGCGGGGGAGGCCGGGGAGCTGTTTTTT